The subject of this entry is one TCR beta chain. This entry belongs to a study of T cells and Merkel cell carcinoma outcomes. This CDR3 has 14 amino acids. Looked up from germline, CDR1 is MNHEY and CDR2 is SVGAGI. The V and J ends lost 6 bases and 4 bases, in that order; junction bases with no gene match: 7. The protocol was immunoSEQ multiplex PCR, while the TCRdb copy is restricted to in-frame clones and leaves out a portion. Of 15,000 to 25,000 clones listed, more than 65% are singletons. The TCR comes from a human donor with Merkel cell carcinoma. This chain joins TRBV6-5 and TRBJ2-3; the match to TRBD1 covers 7 bases. The material sequenced was tumor tissue from Merkel cell carcinoma. DNA of the CDR3: TGTGCCAGCAGAGGCACAGGGGTCCCAGATACGCAGTATTTT. It encodes CASRGTGVPDTQYF.